This TCR beta chain originates from a study of cytomegalovirus exposure and HLA in healthy donors. Between the trimmed V and J ends, which lost 1 base and 7 bases, there was a span of 14 bases. CDR1 is MGHRA and CDR2 is YSYEKL in the germline V gene. The CDR3 contains 15 residues. PCR involved 60 Vbeta and 13 Jbeta primers. Profiled with immunoSEQ multiplex PCR; TCRdb holds only in-frame clones, not every one. The data contain 100,000 or so clones, 77% of them singletons. The origin of this receptor is a man aged 40-49 years in good health and CMV-seropositive. The specimen was PBMCs. This sequence joins TRBV4-1 and TRBJ2-4, with D possibly TRBD2 on 5 matching bases. CDR3 sequence reads: CASSQGPAGENIQYF. The CDR3 nucleotides read TGCGCCAGCAGCCAAGGGCCGGCGGGTGAGAACATTCAGTACTTC.